The 30 T cell receptor beta chains reported below all come from one sample, sequenced in a study of cytomegalovirus exposure and HLA in healthy donors. The PCR employed 60 Vbeta primers together with 13 Jbeta primers. TCRdb's table, derived via immunoSEQ multiplex PCR, lists solely in-frame clones and lacks some. The sample has about 190,000 clones, 70% to 90% seen once; the top ten hold approximately 2.2%. Material for sequencing was PBMCs. The receptors come from a male donor in good health and CMV-seronegative.

The V call is TRBV7-2, the J call TRBJ2-7; a possible D gene is TRBD2 (6 bases). This CDR3 is 15 amino acids long. V shed 3 bases and J shed 3 bases, with 15 bases lying between them. The germline gives CDR1 SGHTA, CDR2 FQGNSA. The DNA of the CDR3 is TGTGCCAGCAGCTTGGGGCAGGCGGGGTACTACGAGCAGTACTTC. Its translation is CASSLGQAGYYEQYF.

V and J are TRBV14 and TRBJ2-1, with 14 bases aligning to TRBD2. Looked up from germline, CDR1 is SGHDN and CDR2 is FVKESK. This CDR3 comprises 20 residues. With V trimmed by 4 bases and J by 2 bases, 13 bases remained unmatched. The CDR3 is CASSRTPGLAGVLTYNEQFF. In DNA, the CDR3 is TGTGCCAGCAGCCGCACACCGGGACTAGCGGGAGTTTTAACCTACAATGAGCAGTTCTTC.

The chain couples TRBV11-2 to TRBJ2-7; perhaps TRBD2 as D (6 bases). The germline V and J ends were trimmed by 4 bases and 3 bases, with 13 bases remaining between them. The CDR3 spans 14 residues. The germline V gene has CDR1 SGHAT and CDR2 FQNNGV. The DNA for the CDR3 is TGTGCCAGCAGCTCCGCGGGGCCGTACTACGAGCAGTACTTC. Translation gives CASSSAGPYYEQYF.

The CDR3 sequence: CASSPVGSAYEQYF. In DNA form, the CDR3 reads TGCGCCAGCAGCCCGGTGGGGAGCGCCTACGAGCAGTACTTC. The rearrangement joins TRBV5-1 to TRBJ2-7, with D maybe TRBD2 (5 bases). V was trimmed by 4 bases and J by 2 bases, leaving 13 bases between them. Germline CDR1 SGHRS, CDR2 YFSETQ. The CDR3 has 14 residues.

This clone was counted between two and nine times. V usage is TRBV28 and J usage is TRBJ1-2; TRBD1 agrees at 10 bases. The germline gives CDR1 MDHEN, CDR2 SYDVKM. The trim removed 8 bases at V and 4 bases at J, leaving 10 bases unmatched. The CDR3 loop spans 15 amino acids. The CDR3 protein is CASLRQGAGGYGYTF. The CDR3, as DNA: TGTGCCAGCCTCCGACAGGGGGCGGGCGGCTATGGCTACACCTTC.

This chain links TRBV7-3 with TRBJ2-1; TRBD1 agrees at 12 bases. The CDR3 is 14 amino acids. Unmatched junction bases numbered 5, after V lost 5 bases and J lost 9 bases. CDR1 and CDR2 from the germline V gene are SGHTA and FQGTGA. The CDR3 sequence is CASSPGTGGGEQFF. The CDR3 DNA is TGTGCCAGCAGCCCGGGGACAGGGGGCGGTGAGCAGTTCTTC. Looking up the rest from reference TRBV7-3 and TRBJ2-1 gives the full variable domain: GAGVSQTPSNKVTEKGKYVELRCDPISGHTALYWYRQSLGQGPEFLIYFQGTGAADDSGLPNDRFFAVRPEGSVSTLKIQRTERGDSAVYLCASSPGTGGGEQFFGPGTRLTVL.

The rearrangement uses TRBV9 and TRBJ1-6; 8 bases line up with TRBD1. Germline loops: CDR1 SGDLS, CDR2 YYNGEE. J lost 16 bases, V lost 0 bases, and 9 bases had no gene match. The CDR3 runs 14 residues. The CDR3, as DNA: TGTGCCAGCAGCGTAGATGGGCAGGGGGCTATACTCCACTTT. It encodes CASSVDGQGAILHF.

The V gene is TRBV29-1, the J gene TRBJ2-5; TRBD1 matches at 9 bases. V was pared by 1 base and J by 6 bases, with 3 bases of the junction left unmatched. This CDR3 comprises 13 residues. Germline CDR1 is SQVTM and CDR2 is ANQGSEA. The CDR3 DNA is TGCAGCGTTGAAGGACAGGGGGAAAAGACCCAGTACTTC. Its translation is CSVEGQGEKTQYF.

The V call is TRBV7-2, the J call TRBJ2-7, with 7 nucleotides matching TRBD2. This CDR3 has 15 residues. Germline loops: CDR1 SGHTA, CDR2 FQGNSA. The J segment lost 2 bases and the V segment lost 1 base, leaving 5 bases of the junction unmatched. CDR3 sequence: CASSLGRESTYEQYF. CDR3 coding DNA: TGTGCCAGCAGCTTAGGGCGGGAGAGTACCTACGAGCAGTACTTC.

This rearrangement joins TRBV29-1 to TRBJ1-1; D is uncertain. Per the germline V gene, CDR1 is SQVTM and CDR2 is ANQGSEA. V was cut by 3 bases and J by 1 base, with 9 bases left in between. The CDR3 runs 13 residues. The CDR3 spells CSVELGGNTEAFF. CDR3 DNA sequence: TGCAGCGTTGAGTTGGGAGGGAACACTGAAGCTTTCTTT. Complete variable domain (other parts from reference TRBV29-1 and TRBJ1-1): SAVISQKPSRDICQRGTSLTIQCQVDSQVTMMFWYRQQPGQSLTLIATANQGSEATYESGFVIDKFPISRPNLTFSTLTVSNMSPEDSSIYLCSVELGGNTEAFFGQGTRLTVV.

This rearrangement joins TRBV7-9 to TRBJ1-2; 7 bases are shared with TRBD1. Germline loops: CDR1 SEHNR, CDR2 FQNEAQ (reference sequence). V was pared by 5 bases and J by 3 bases, with 15 bases of the junction left unmatched. The CDR3 is made up of 17 amino acids. The CDR3 coding sequence is TGTGCCAGCAGCCAAGAATCGAAGGCACAGGGGCACTATGGCTACACCTTC. This gives the protein CASSQESKAQGHYGYTF.

V gene TRBV21-1 combines with J gene TRBJ2-7; TRBD2 is the table's D call and was not checked against the DNA. TRBV21-1 is shown as a pseudogene. This CDR3 contains 18 residues. The CDR3 reads CASSKWSLGLAGVGEQYF. The CDR3 nucleotides read TGTGCCAGCAGCAAATGGTCTCTAGGGCTAGCGGGAGTTGGCGAGCAGTACTTC.

The chain employs TRBV6-5 and TRBJ2-5; a weak D match, TRBD2 (6 bases). Trimming took 7 bases from V and 7 from J, leaving 16 bases between them. CDR1 and CDR2 (germline): MNHEY, SVGAGI. This CDR3 comprises 13 residues. The CDR3 coding sequence is TGTGCCAGCACCAGGGACTTGACGGGGACCCAGTACTTC. It codes for CASTRDLTGTQYF.

The chain employs TRBV30 and TRBJ1-2; D not certain. Trimming shortened V by 0 bases and J by 6 bases, and 14 bases separated the two germline ends. The CDR3 covers 14 residues. Per the germline V gene, CDR1 is GTSNPN and CDR2 is SVGIG (reference sequence). CDR3 amino acids: CAWSVLTGGNGYTF. The CDR3 region has the DNA TGTGCCTGGAGTGTATTAACCGGAGGTAATGGCTACACCTTC.

The rearrangement uses TRBV15 and TRBJ1-4; tentatively, D is TRBD1 (6 bases). Trimming shortened V by 1 base and J by 6 bases, and 12 bases separated the two germline ends. There are 15 residues in the CDR3. Germline loops: CDR1 LNHNV, CDR2 YYDKDF (reference sequence). The CDR3 region has the DNA TGTGCCACCAGCAGAGTACAGGGTGGGGATGAAAAACTGTTTTTT. Protein sequence: CATSRVQGGDEKLFF.

The J gene is TRBJ2-3, the V gene TRBV5-6; TRBD2 matches 10 bases. Trimming cost V 1 base and J 2 bases; bases outside gene matches: 7. Per germline, CDR1 SGHDT and CDR2 YYEEEE. The CDR3 loop spans 17 amino acids. The DNA of the CDR3 is TGTGCCAGCAGCTTGCCGGTACTAGCGGGGTACACAGATACGCAGTATTTT. It codes for CASSLPVLAGYTDTQYF.

This rearrangement joins TRBV28 to TRBJ1-2; 9 bases are a match to TRBD1. The CDR3 is 13 residues long. J lost 8 bases, V lost 7 bases, and 8 bases had no gene match. The germline CDR1 and CDR2 sequences are MDHEN and SYDVKM. CDR3 sequence (DNA): TGTGCCAGCAAACCGGGACAGGGTTTGGGCTACACCTTC. Amino acid sequence: CASKPGQGLGYTF.

The chain has TRBV7-9 and TRBJ2-3, with D possibly TRBD2 on 6 matching bases. V was cut by 11 bases and J by 0 bases, with 27 bases left in between. In germline, CDR1 is SEHNR, CDR2 FQNEAQ (reference sequence). This CDR3 is built from 18 residues. CDR3 loop: CAGGMRTTPTESTDTQYF. CDR3 in DNA: TGTGCCGGGGGGATGCGGACCACCCCAACGGAAAGCACAGATACGCAGTATTTT.

A few counts support this clone. V is TRBV5-4 and J is TRBJ1-1, with no clear D. The CDR3 runs 15 residues. Germline V gene lookup returns CDR1 SGHNT and CDR2 YYREEE (reference sequence). V was trimmed by 4 bases and J by 1 base, leaving 14 bases between them. The CDR3 is CASSPTGSGNTEAFF. In DNA, the CDR3 is TGTGCCAGCAGCCCGACGGGATCGGGGAACACTGAAGCTTTCTTT.

V usage is TRBV6-1 and J usage is TRBJ2-7, with a weak D call TRBD1 (6 bases). CDR3 size: 13 residues. The germline V gene has CDR1 MNHNS and CDR2 SASEGT. Trimming cost V 7 bases and J 2 bases, with 12 bases left between them. The CDR3 reads CASIRGITYEQYF. CDR3 sequence (DNA): TGTGCCAGCATCAGGGGAATCACCTACGAGCAGTACTTC.

This clone was counted a few times. The chain joins TRBV5-4 to TRBJ2-7; 9 bases line up with TRBD1. This CDR3 region has 14 residues. Trimming cost V 4 bases and J 2 bases; bases outside gene matches: 4. CDR1 is SGHNT and CDR2 is YYREEE in the germline V gene (reference sequence). The CDR3 DNA reads as TGTGCCAGCAGCGCCAGACAGGGGGCCTACGAGCAGTACTTC. Amino acids: CASSARQGAYEQYF.

J is TRBJ2-7 and V is TRBV7-8; 7 bases are shared with TRBD1. J was trimmed by 4 bases and V by 3 bases; bases with no gene match: 3. CDR1 and CDR2 (germline): SGHVS, FQNEAQ. The CDR3 length is 13 residues. For the CDR3, the DNA is TGTGCCAGCAGCTTTGGGACAGTTTACGAGCAGTACTTC. Amino acid sequence: CASSFGTVYEQYF. The full variable domain, in which reference TRBV7-8 and TRBJ2-7 provide the parts outside the CDR3, is GAGVSQSPRYKVAKRGQDVALRCDPISGHVSLFWYQQALGQGPEFLTYFQNEAQLDKSGLPSDRFFAERPEGSVSTLKIQRTQQEDSAVYLCASSFGTVYEQYFGPGTRLTVT.

This chain uses TRBV4-2 with TRBJ2-3, with a tentative D call TRBD2 (6 bases). The CDR3 is 18 residues long. CDR1 is LGHNA and CDR2 is YNFKEQ in the germline V gene. Trimming cost V 0 bases and J 1 base, with 17 bases left between them. The CDR3 DNA follows: TGTGCCAGCAGCCAAGACCAGCCGGGGGTAGGGGGCACAGATACGCAGTATTTT. Translating gives CASSQDQPGVGGTDTQYF.

The V and J genes are TRBV7-2 and TRBJ1-6, with D unclear. The V end was cut by 2 bases, the J end by 10 bases, with 15 bases between. The CDR3 extends over 15 amino acids. Germline V gene sequence: CDR1 SGHTA, CDR2 FQGNSA. CDR3 sequence reads: CASSLRNTQASPLHF. CDR3 in DNA: TGTGCCAGCAGCTTACGTAACACCCAGGCCTCACCCCTCCACTTT. Looking up the rest from reference TRBV7-2 and TRBJ1-6 gives the full variable domain: GAGVSQSPSNKVTEKGKDVELRCDPISGHTALYWYRQSLGQGLEFLIYFQGNSAPDKSGLPSDRFSAERTGGSVSTLTIQRTQQEDSAVYLCASSLRNTQASPLHFGNGTRLTVT.

The gene calls are TRBV7-2 and TRBJ1-1; 9 nucleotides agree with TRBD1. Trimming took 4 bases from V and 2 from J; bases not matched to a gene: 5. Per the germline V gene, CDR1 is SGHTA and CDR2 is FQGNSA. The CDR3 totals 15 residues. CDR3 nucleotides: TGTGCCAGCAGCTCCTGGACAGGGGAAAACACTGAAGCTTTCTTT. This encodes CASSSWTGENTEAFF.

The chain couples TRBV5-4 to TRBJ2-7; 7 positions match TRBD1. This CDR3 contains 15 residues. The V segment lost 9 bases and the J segment 4 bases; nucleotides outside the gene matches: 16. Germline lookup yields CDR1 SGHNT and CDR2 YYREEE (reference sequence). The CDR3, as DNA: TGTGCCATCCTGAGAAAACAGGGGACCTCTTACGAGCAGTACTTC. Its translation is CAILRKQGTSYEQYF.

This clone came up once. V gene TRBV6-1 combines with J gene TRBJ2-2; the D gene is possibly TRBD2 (5 bases). The germline V and J ends were trimmed by 6 bases and 4 bases, with 9 bases remaining between them. This CDR3 is 13 amino acids long. The V gene's germline CDR1 is MNHNS and CDR2 SASEGT. The CDR3 loop reads CASSQEGTGELFF. CDR3 in DNA: TGTGCCAGCAGCCAAGAGGGCACCGGGGAGCTGTTTTTT.

This clone was recorded only once. This chain joins TRBV27 and TRBJ2-1, with 10 bases matching TRBD1. V was pared by 2 bases and J by 4 bases, with 8 bases of the junction left unmatched. CDR1 and CDR2 from the germline V gene are MNHEY and SMNVEV (reference sequence). CDR3 length equals 17 residues. The CDR3 coding sequence is TGTGCCAGCAGTTTAGTCCGGACAGGGGGTTTATACAATGAGCAGTTCTTC. Translation gives CASSLVRTGGLYNEQFF.

The chain has TRBV2 and TRBJ2-5; 7 bases agree with TRBD1. Trimming removed 8 bases from V and 1 base from J; junction bases left unmatched: 1. The germline CDR1 and CDR2 sequences are SNHLY and FYNNEI. The CDR3 covers 12 residues. The CDR3 is CASGDSQETQYF. The CDR3 bases are TGTGCCAGCGGGGACAGCCAAGAGACCCAGTACTTC.

In this sample, this clone turned up once. This chain links TRBV19 with TRBJ2-3, with 11 bases identical to TRBD1. Trimming removed 6 bases from V and 6 bases from J; junction bases left unmatched: 5. Germline CDR1 and CDR2: LNHDA and SQIVND (reference sequence). The CDR3 totals 14 residues. The chain's CDR3 is CASSRDRGADTQYF. The CDR3, as DNA: TGTGCCAGTAGCCGGGACAGGGGGGCCGATACGCAGTATTTT.